The 30 T cell receptor beta chains reported below all come from one sample, sequenced in a study of blood T cell repertoires in COVID-19. Assay: immunoSEQ multiplex PCR; the TCRdb copy retains only in-frame clones and omits some. In the table there are a few hundred thousand clones, roughly 84% of which are singletons. The source material was PBMCs or T cells enriched from blood (not recorded which). All receptors come from a man aged 25-45 years in a cohort exposed to, infected with or recovered from COVID-19 (not recorded which).

The sample holds one count of this clone. This chain uses TRBV19 with TRBJ1-2; 10 bases map to TRBD1. In germline, CDR1 is LNHDA, CDR2 SQIVND (reference sequence). The trim removed 6 bases at V and 0 bases at J, leaving 1 base unmatched. This CDR3 region has 14 residues. CDR3 sequence: CASRGQGTNYGYTF. DNA for the CDR3: TGTGCCAGTAGGGGACAGGGGACTAACTATGGCTACACCTTC.

This clone came up once. This rearrangement joins TRBV5-6 to TRBJ1-5; 10 bases match TRBD1. The CDR3 contains 14 residues. Trimming at V came to 4 bases and at J to 6 bases, leaving 4 bases not matched to a gene. CDR1 and CDR2 from the germline V gene are SGHDT and YYEEEE. In DNA, the CDR3 is TGTGCCAGCAGCCGGACAGGGGGGTTTCAGCCCCAGCATTTT. This sequence encodes CASSRTGGFQPQHF.

The chain links TRBV10-3 to TRBJ2-2, with D possibly matching TRBD1 (5 bases). Germline V CDR1 and CDR2: ENHRY, SYGVKD. The V and J ends lost 5 bases and 6 bases respectively, with 16 bases between them. The length of the CDR3 is 15 residues. The DNA of the CDR3 is TGTGCCATCAGTCAACCCACCAGGGCCGCCGGGGAGCTGTTTTTT. This translates into CAISQPTRAAGELFF.

This chain's CDR3 is CASSYDGQGTQYF. CDR3 in DNA: TGTGCCAGCAGTTACGATGGACAGGGTACGCAGTATTTT. The chain couples TRBV6-5 to TRBJ2-3, with 8 bases identical to TRBD1. The CDR3 spans 13 residues. J was trimmed by 8 bases and V by 2 bases; bases with no gene match: 3. Germline values: CDR1 MNHEY, CDR2 SVGAGI.

The chain has TRBV9 and TRBJ2-7, with a possible D match to TRBD1 (7 bases). The CDR3 is made up of 16 amino acids. Germline CDR1 is SGDLS and CDR2 is YYNGEE. V lost 5 bases, J lost 5 bases, and 23 bases lay in between. DNA for the CDR3: TGTGCCAGCAGTAGGAGGGGGCGAACGTTAGGCGACGAGCAGTACTTC. Its protein product is CASSRRGRTLGDEQYF.

CDR3 protein: CASTILFSGNTIYF. CDR3 in DNA: TGTGCCAGCACCATTTTGTTCTCTGGAAACACCATATATTTT. V usage is TRBV2 and J usage is TRBJ1-3; D uncertain. V lost 7 bases and J 0 bases, leaving 10 bases between the germline ends. The CDR3 loop spans 14 amino acids. Germline CDR1 reads SNHLY; CDR2 reads FYNNEI.

This clone was detected only once. The V and J genes are TRBV6-2 or TRBV6-3 and TRBJ2-1, with D possibly TRBD1 on 7 matching bases. This CDR3 spans 14 amino acids. Trimming removed 2 bases from V and 8 bases from J, with 13 bases in between. Germline lookup yields CDR1 MNHEY and CDR2 SVGEGT. CDR3 nucleotide sequence: TGTGCCAGCAGTTACGCGGAGGGGGCGCATGAGCAGTTCTTC. This encodes CASSYAEGAHEQFF.

The rearrangement joins TRBV7-3 to TRBJ1-1; D is unclear. This CDR3 contains 14 residues. Germline CDR1 reads SGHTA; CDR2 reads FQGTGA. Trimming shortened V by 5 bases and J by 1 base, and 11 bases separated the two germline ends. The CDR3 reads CASSPSHSNTEAFF. The CDR3 region has the DNA TGTGCCAGCAGCCCAAGTCACTCGAACACTGAAGCTTTCTTT.

This chain links TRBV18 with TRBJ2-1; D call uncertain. Germline V gene lookup returns CDR1 KGHSH and CDR2 LQKENI. The CDR3 totals 14 residues. V dropped 5 bases and J dropped 1 base, with 9 bases sitting between them. The CDR3 protein is CASSVSSSYNEQFF. CDR3 DNA: TGTGCCAGCTCAGTTAGCAGTTCCTACAATGAGCAGTTCTTC. The variable domain in full, completed from reference TRBV18 and TRBJ2-1, reads NAGVMQNPRHLVRRRGQEARLRCSPMKGHSHVYWYRQLPEEGLKFMVYLQKENIIDESGMPKERFSAEFPKEGPSILRIQQVVRGDSAAYFCASSVSSSYNEQFFGPGTRLTVL.

The chain carries TRBV19 and TRBJ2-1, with 10 nucleotides matching TRBD2. This CDR3 spans 15 amino acids. V gave up 7 bases and J gave up 4 bases; unmatched junction bases: 7. Germline V CDR1 and CDR2: LNHDA, SQIVND (reference sequence). The CDR3 loop reads CASTLAGVDYNEQFF. CDR3 nucleotide sequence: TGTGCCAGTACCCTAGCGGGAGTGGATTACAATGAGCAGTTCTTC.

V gene TRBV9 combines with J gene TRBJ1-2; TRBD1 aligns across 7 bases. Losses at the gene ends were 5 bases for V and 5 bases for J; bases not matched to a gene: 12. Germline V lookup: CDR1 SGDLS, CDR2 YYNGEE. The CDR3 has 15 residues. This chain's CDR3 is CASRPETGTEYGYTF. The CDR3 nucleotides are TGTGCCAGCAGACCTGAAACCGGGACAGAGTATGGCTACACCTTC.

In DNA, the CDR3 is TGTGCCAGTAGTCCAGCGGGAGCCGGTTACGAGCAGTACTTC. As protein: CASSPAGAGYEQYF. V usage is TRBV19 and J usage is TRBJ2-7; 8 nucleotides line up with TRBD2. The CDR3 covers 14 residues. From germline, CDR1 is LNHDA and CDR2 SQIVND (reference sequence). V trimming: 5 bases; J trimming: 4 bases; junction bases outside the gene matches: 7.

Here the CDR3 DNA reads TGTGCCAGCAGTGAATCCCCCCTTCCTTTCACCGGGGAGCTGTTTTTT. Amino acid sequence: CASSESPLPFTGELFF. The V call is TRBV25-1, the J call TRBJ2-2; D gene unclear. Germline V CDR1 and CDR2: MGHDK, SYGVNS. V was cut by 1 base and J by 4 bases, with 13 bases left in between. This CDR3 spans 16 amino acids.

The chain employs TRBV29-1 and TRBJ2-7; D is perhaps TRBD1 (5 bases). The germline V and J ends were trimmed by 7 bases and 3 bases, with 13 bases remaining between them. The CDR3 covers 12 residues. The V gene's germline CDR1 is SQVTM and CDR2 ANQGSEA. Here the CDR3 reads CSGRVGYYEQYF. CDR3 in DNA: TGCAGCGGCAGGGTGGGGTACTACGAGCAGTACTTC.

The CDR3 protein is CASSSTGVVNEQFF. The CDR3, as DNA: TGTGCCAGCAGCTCGACAGGGGTGGTTAATGAGCAGTTCTTC. This chain uses TRBV27 with TRBJ2-1; 8 positions agree with TRBD1. V trimming: 6 bases; J trimming: 7 bases; junction bases outside the gene matches: 8. CDR3 size: 14 residues. Germline CDR1 reads MNHEY; CDR2 reads SMNVEV (reference sequence).

The V call is TRBV9, the J call TRBJ2-7, with D possibly being TRBD2 (7 bases). The V end lost 1 base, the J end lost 2 bases, and 13 bases lay between the germline ends. Germline V CDR1 and CDR2: SGDLS, YYNGEE. The CDR3 is made up of 15 amino acids. CDR3 in DNA: TGTGCCAGCAGCGTAAAGGGGGGGTACCCCTACGAGCAGTACTTC. It encodes CASSVKGGYPYEQYF.

This chain connects TRBV9 to TRBJ1-1; perhaps TRBD1 as D (6 bases). From germline, CDR1 is SGDLS and CDR2 YYNGEE. Trimming left V 4 bases short and J 4 bases short, with 14 bases between. The CDR3 length is 14 residues. In DNA form, the CDR3 reads TGTGCCAGCAGCCTAGGGGGGGGTCCCACTGAAGCTTTCTTT. Amino acid sequence: CASSLGGGPTEAFF.

This chain links TRBV5-8 with TRBJ2-3, with D maybe TRBD1 (5 bases). This CDR3 region has 13 residues. V dropped 2 bases and J dropped 1 base, with 5 bases sitting between them. The germline V gene encodes CDR1 SGHTS and CDR2 YDEGEE. This CDR3 is CASSFRGTDTQYF. Here the CDR3 DNA reads TGTGCCAGCAGCTTCAGGGGCACAGATACGCAGTATTTT.

This clone appeared a few times. This chain links TRBV2 with TRBJ1-5; 8 nucleotides line up with TRBD1. The CDR3 length is 16 residues. Germline loops: CDR1 SNHLY, CDR2 FYNNEI. V gave up 6 bases and J gave up 2 bases; unmatched junction bases: 9. The CDR3 nucleotides read TGTGCCAGCAGGGGACAGGCCCTCCTGGGCAATCAGCCCCAGCATTTT. Translated, it gives CASRGQALLGNQPQHF.

Regarding this clone: At one boundary the junction diverges from the germline segment, which might be a read error. The chain combines TRBV9 with TRBJ1-4; perhaps TRBD1 as D (6 bases). Germline V gene data show CDR1 as SGDLS and CDR2 as YYNGEE. The CDR3 runs 17 residues. The CDR3 sequence: CASSPFQTGTTNEKLFF. CDR3 coding DNA: TGTGCCAGCAGCCCTTTTCAAACCGGGACAACGAATGAAAAACTGTTTTTT.

This sequence joins TRBV28 and TRBJ2-7; D is perhaps TRBD1 (5 bases). CDR1 is MDHEN and CDR2 is SYDVKM in the germline V gene. This CDR3 has 13 residues. With 7 bases removed from V and 1 base from J, the gap between germline ends came to 11 bases. The CDR3: CASNIDSSYEQYF. CDR3 nucleotide sequence: TGTGCCAGCAACATCGACAGTTCCTACGAGCAGTACTTC.

The chain joins TRBV11-2 to TRBJ2-3; 7 bases match TRBD1. V lost 1 base to trimming and J lost 5 bases; unmatched junction nucleotides: 9. There are 16 residues in the CDR3. Germline loops: CDR1 SGHAT, CDR2 FQNNGV. CDR3 loop: CASSLGATGNIDTQYF. The CDR3 nucleotides are TGTGCCAGCAGCTTAGGGGCGACAGGGAATATAGATACGCAGTATTTT.

The genes are TRBV24-1 and TRBJ2-1; TRBD1 agrees at 7 bases. The CDR3 totals 16 residues. V lost 3 bases, J lost 1 base, and 5 bases stayed unmatched. The germline V gene has CDR1 KGHDR and CDR2 SFDVKD. CDR3 in DNA: TGTGCCACCAGTGATCCCGGGACAGAATCCTACAATGAGCAGTTCTTC. It codes for CATSDPGTESYNEQFF.

V is TRBV6-5 and J is TRBJ2-1, with TRBD2 matching 7 bases. Germline trimming cut 3 bases from V and 6 bases from J; bases unmatched to any gene: 8. The germline CDR1 and CDR2 sequences are MNHEY and SVGAGI. This CDR3 region has 15 residues. The CDR3 region is CASSYPMGGSNEQFF. CDR3 bases: TGTGCCAGCAGTTATCCAATGGGAGGGTCCAATGAGCAGTTCTTC.

CDR3 bases: TGTGCCAGCAGTTCGGGACAGCTCCCCTATGGCTACACCTTC. It encodes CASSSGQLPYGYTF. This chain links TRBV28 with TRBJ1-2, with 7 bases aligning to TRBD1. Trimming took 4 bases from V and 4 from J; bases not matched to a gene: 6. Germline V gene sequence: CDR1 MDHEN, CDR2 SYDVKM. The CDR3 loop spans 14 amino acids.

The gene calls are TRBV5-6 and TRBJ2-1, with 7 bases that match TRBD2. The germline gives CDR1 SGHDT, CDR2 YYEEEE. J lost 7 bases, V lost 4 bases, and 2 bases had no gene match. There are 12 residues in the CDR3. CDR3 loop: CASSLLANEQFF. As DNA, the CDR3 is TGTGCCAGCAGCCTACTAGCGAATGAGCAGTTCTTC.

V is TRBV29-1 and J is TRBJ1-1, with TRBD1 as a possible D gene (6 bases). V was shortened by 6 bases and J by 0 bases, with 11 bases between the two germline ends. This CDR3 is 13 amino acids long. Germline loops: CDR1 SQVTM, CDR2 ANQGSEA. The CDR3 bases are TGCAGCGTCCGACAGGTAGTGAACACTGAAGCTTTCTTT. This gives the protein CSVRQVVNTEAFF.

This clone occurred once. The chain couples TRBV3-1 (or the pseudogene TRBV3-2) to TRBJ2-5; 7 positions match TRBD2. The CDR3 sequence is 16 residues long. The V segment lost 1 base and the J segment 5 bases; nucleotides outside the gene matches: 10. Germline V gives CDR1 LGHDT, CDR2 YNNKEL (reference sequence). The CDR3 sequence is CASSQASGGTLETQYF. The CDR3 DNA is TGTGCCAGCAGCCAAGCATCGGGGGGTACGTTGGAGACCCAGTACTTC.

This clone was counted once. The gene calls are TRBV11-2 and TRBJ2-1, with 15 bases matching TRBD2. This CDR3 spans 19 amino acids. The V and J ends lost 5 bases and 1 base, in that order; junction bases with no gene match: 9. Germline CDR1 reads SGHAT; CDR2 reads FQNNGV. CDR3 in amino acids: CASSPLPGTSGRSYNEQFF. In nucleotides, the CDR3 is TGTGCCAGCAGCCCCCTTCCCGGGACTAGCGGGAGGTCCTACAATGAGCAGTTCTTC.

The V and J genes are TRBV13 and TRBJ2-6, with a tentative D call TRBD2 (5 bases). Trimming shortened V by 5 bases and J by 0 bases, and 17 bases separated the two germline ends. The CDR3 runs to 18 residues. The germline CDR1 and CDR2 sequences are PRHDT and FYEKMQ (reference sequence). In DNA form, the CDR3 reads TGTGCCAGCAGCCAGACCGAAGACTATTTCTCTGGGGCCAACGTCCTGACTTTC. The encoded protein is CASSQTEDYFSGANVLTF.